This T cell receptor beta chain was sequenced during a study of blood T cell repertoires in COVID-19. This clone came up a few times. Germline loops: CDR1 MNHNS, CDR2 SASEGT. The length of the CDR3 is 15 residues. Germline trimming cut 1 base from V and 1 base from J; bases unmatched to any gene: 4. Using immunoSEQ multiplex PCR, the repertoire was profiled, and TCRdb retains in-frame clones only, with some absent. The data contain some 150,000 clones, about 89% of them singletons. The J gene is TRBJ2-7, the V gene TRBV6-1; 7 bases agree with TRBD2. This clonotype originated in a man in his sixties or seventies with acute or convalescent COVID-19. What was sequenced was peripheral blood. For the CDR3, the DNA is TGTGCCAGCAGTGAAGATTCTAGCGGATCCTACGAGCAGTACTTC. This translates into CASSEDSSGSYEQYF.